Listed below are T cell receptor beta chains from one sample, sequenced in a study of blood T cell repertoires in COVID-19. TCRdb's table, derived via immunoSEQ multiplex PCR, lists solely in-frame clones and lacks some. The data contain 30,000 to 40,000 clones, approximately 83% of them singletons. Sequencing was performed on peripheral blood. Receptor source: a woman at least 80 years old with active or convalescent COVID-19. The CDR3 runs from the conserved cysteine through the conserved F or W. The D gene is left open where the match is weak. The listing skips clone size in some rows; elsewhere it reads once, few, many or a size class.

d_gene	j_gene	v_gene	abundance	CDR3nt	CDR3aa
TRBD2	TRBJ2-7	TRBV4-2	NA	TGTGCCAGCAGCCAAGATCCCCGACTAGCGGGTACGCCCGAGCAGTACTTC	CASSQDPRLAGTPEQYF
NA	TRBJ1-6	TRBV5-4	once	TGTGCCAGCCCCCGGGTCCCCCTCCACTTT	CASPRVPLHF
NA	TRBJ1-6	TRBV28	NA	TGTGCCAGCGTGTCAGGGTTCAATTCACCCCTCCACTTT	CASVSGFNSPLHF
NA	TRBJ1-1	TRBV29-1	NA	TGCAGCGGTGCACAGAGATTGAACACTGAAGCTTTCTTT	CSGAQRLNTEAFF
NA	TRBJ1-1	TRBV9	NA	TGTGCCAGCAGCGTAGGACACCAGAACACTGAAGCTTTCTTT	CASSVGHQNTEAFF
TRBD1	TRBJ1-4	TRBV28	once	TGTGCCAGCAGTTGGACAGGGGCTAATGAAAAACTGTTTTTT	CASSWTGANEKLFF
NA	TRBJ1-2	TRBV7-9	NA	TGTGCCAGCAGCTCCCCCCGGACAAACTATGGCTACACCTTC	CASSSPRTNYGYTF
TRBD2	TRBJ2-7	TRBV3-1/TRBV3-2	NA	TGTGCCAGCAGCTTGACTAGCGGGGAGCAGTACTTC	CASSLTSGEQYF
TRBD2	TRBJ2-6	TRBV9	NA	TGTGCCAGCAGCGTAACCCCCGGGGGGGTTAAGGCTGGGGCCAACGTCCTGACTTTC	CASSVTPGGVKAGANVLTF
NA	TRBJ2-2	TRBV19	NA	TGTGCCAGTACCAGGGGGGATAGCACCGGGGAGCTGTTTTTT	CASTRGDSTGELFF
NA	TRBJ1-5	TRBV5-1	few	TGCGCCAGCAGCTTGGAGGGTCTAGGGGGCAATCAGCCCCAGCATTTT	CASSLEGLGGNQPQHF
TRBD1	TRBJ1-3	TRBV15	NA	TGTGCCACCAGCAGACCCGGACAGGGGCCGGGAAACACCATATATTTT	CATSRPGQGPGNTIYF
TRBD2	TRBJ2-3	TRBV5-1	NA	TGCGCCAGCAGCCCCGGGACTAGCGGGGGGTGGGGCACAGATACGCAGTATTTT	CASSPGTSGGWGTDTQYF
NA	TRBJ2-1	TRBV19	NA	TGTGCCAGTACCCCCTCTAGGTACAATGAGCAGTTCTTC	CASTPSRYNEQFF
NA	TRBJ2-7	TRBV14	NA	TGTGCCAGCAGCCATGAAACAGCTCGCGAGCAGTACTTC	CASSHETAREQYF
TRBD1	TRBJ2-2	TRBV3-1/TRBV3-2	NA	TGTGCCAGCAGCCGGGGACAGGGAGGCGCCGGGGAGCTGTTTTTT	CASSRGQGGAGELFF
NA	TRBJ1-6	TRBV5-1	NA	TGCGCCAGCAGCGACGGACTGACCCTGCCTAATCCCCTCCACTTT	CASSDGLTLPNPLHF
NA	TRBJ2-7	TRBV28	NA	TGTGCCAGCAGTCGACCGAGGGTGTCCTACGAGCAGTACTTC	CASSRPRVSYEQYF
TRBD1	TRBJ1-5	TRBV19	NA	TGTGCCAGTAGTACGGGACAGGGGGCTATTCAGCCCCAGCATTTT	CASSTGQGAIQPQHF
NA	TRBJ1-3	TRBV5-1	NA	TGCGCCAGCAGCCAGGAGGGGTTTAGTGGAAACACCATATATTTT	CASSQEGFSGNTIYF
TRBD2	TRBJ2-1	TRBV5-1	NA	TGCGCCAGCAGCTTGGGGACTAGCGGCTTTTACAATGAGCAGTTCTTC	CASSLGTSGFYNEQFF
TRBD1	TRBJ2-7	TRBV5-1	few	TGCGCCAGCAGCCGCGACAGGGACACCTACGAGCAGTACTTC	CASSRDRDTYEQYF
TRBD2	TRBJ2-1	TRBV19	NA	TGTGCCAGTAAAAGTGGGGCTAGCGGAGGCGGGGAGCAGTTCTTC	CASKSGASGGGEQFF
NA	TRBJ2-2	TRBV25-1	NA	TGTGCCAGCAGGAGCCAGGTCAACACCGGGGAGCTGTTTTTT	CASRSQVNTGELFF
NA	TRBJ2-3	TRBV28	NA	TGTGCCAGCAGTCCCGCTGAGAGACTAACAGATACGCAGTATTTT	CASSPAERLTDTQYF
NA	TRBJ2-7	TRBV9	NA	TGTGCCAGCAGCGTGGGCAGGGGCGAAAGCTCCTACGAGCAGTACTTC	CASSVGRGESSYEQYF
NA	TRBJ1-3	TRBV9	few	TGTGCCAGCAGCCCCCCGACCGGGACAAGTGGAAACACCATATATTTT	CASSPPTGTSGNTIYF
NA	TRBJ1-5	TRBV23-1	few	TGCGCCAGCACCCGGAGTGGAAACTATAGCAATCAGCCCCAGCATTTT	CASTRSGNYSNQPQHF
TRBD1	TRBJ2-3	TRBV9	NA	TGTGCCAGCAGCCCCGGACAGGGGGCCTTCTCAGATACGCAGTATTTT	CASSPGQGAFSDTQYF
NA	TRBJ2-1	TRBV24-1	NA	TGTGCCACCAGTGATCAAGGACTATCCTACAATGAGCAGTTCTTC	CATSDQGLSYNEQFF
NA	TRBJ1-2	TRBV6-5	once	TGTGCCAGCAGAGGACAGAACTATGGCTACACCTTC	CASRGQNYGYTF
NA	TRBJ1-6	TRBV2	medium-sized	TGTGCCAGCAGTGAGGCTGGGGCAGGACGTTCACCCCTCCACTTT	CASSEAGAGRSPLHF
TRBD2	TRBJ2-3	TRBV7-2	NA	TGTGCCAGCAGCTTACGCGGGAGAGCGACAGATACGCAGTATTTT	CASSLRGRATDTQYF
NA	TRBJ1-2	TRBV5-8	NA	TGTGCCAGCACCCTCCCGGGGAGGTATGGCTACACCTTC	CASTLPGRYGYTF
TRBD2	TRBJ2-1	TRBV18	NA	TGTGCCAGCTCACCAATCCTAGCGGAATACAATGAGCAGTTCTTC	CASSPILAEYNEQFF
TRBD2	TRBJ2-3	TRBV7-2	once	TGTGCCAGCAGCTCGAAGCTAGCGGGAGGGAGTCGGACAGATACGCAGTATTTT	CASSSKLAGGSRTDTQYF
NA	TRBJ1-6	TRBV3-1/TRBV3-2	few	TGTGCCAGCAGCCAACGGGAAGGCTTCCCCCTCCACTTT	CASSQREGFPLHF
TRBD2	TRBJ2-1	TRBV6-2/TRBV6-3	NA	TGTGCCAGCAGTCGTACTAGCGGAGCTTACAATGAGCAGTTCTTC	CASSRTSGAYNEQFF
NA	TRBJ2-6	TRBV7-2	few	TGTGCCAGCAGCTTAGTGTCAGGGGCCGGGGCCAACGTCCTGACTTTC	CASSLVSGAGANVLTF
TRBD2	TRBJ2-5	TRBV19	few	TGTGCCAGTAGTGTAGCGGGGTTACAAGAGACCCAGTACTTC	CASSVAGLQETQYF
NA	TRBJ1-6	TRBV28	once	TGTGCCAGCAGCAACTTGGCGGGGGTACAGTCACCCCTCCACTTT	CASSNLAGVQSPLHF
TRBD1	TRBJ1-5	TRBV30	NA	TGTGCCTGGAGTGTACAAGGACAGGTGAGACAGCCCCAGCATTTT	CAWSVQGQVRQPQHF
TRBD2	TRBJ2-6	TRBV6-2/TRBV6-3	NA	TGTGCCAGCAGTTCCGGGGGGACTGGGGCCAACGTCCTGACTTTC	CASSSGGTGANVLTF
TRBD1	TRBJ2-2	TRBV6-1	NA	TGTGCCAGCAGTGACGAGGGGGCCACCGGGGAGCTGTTTTTT	CASSDEGATGELFF
TRBD1	TRBJ2-5	TRBV30	NA	TGTGCCTGGGGGGGACAGGGGGTTGGGACCCAGTACTTC	CAWGGQGVGTQYF
TRBD2	TRBJ2-3	TRBV9	NA	TGTGCCAGCAGCGTAGGGGGACTAGCGGGAGGATTCACAGATACGCAGTATTTT	CASSVGGLAGGFTDTQYF
TRBD2	TRBJ2-3	TRBV4-3	NA	TGCGCCAGCAGCCAAGATAGCGGGAGGGTCACAGATACGCAGTATTTT	CASSQDSGRVTDTQYF
NA	TRBJ2-2	TRBV5-4	NA	TGTGCCAGCAGCCCAACGACAGCGAACACCGGGGAGCTGTTTTTT	CASSPTTANTGELFF
TRBD1	TRBJ1-1	TRBV10-3	NA	TGTGCCATCAGGGCCCGAGGACAGGCGAACACTGAAGCTTTCTTT	CAIRARGQANTEAFF
TRBD2	TRBJ2-3	TRBV9	once	TGTGCCAGCAGCGTAGTCGCTAGCGGGGGGTCGAGCACAGATACGCAGTATTTT	CASSVVASGGSSTDTQYF
NA	TRBJ2-1	TRBV7-3	NA	TGTGCCAGCAGTCGGACTGGAAGCTCCTACAATGAGCAGTTCTTC	CASSRTGSSYNEQFF
NA	TRBJ2-1	TRBV14	NA	TGTGCCAGCAGCCAAGCCCCGAGCCATGAGCAGTTCTTC	CASSQAPSHEQFF
NA	TRBJ2-2	TRBV7-3	NA	TGTGCCAGCAGCGGAGGAGCCGGGGAGCTGTTTTTT	CASSGGAGELFF
TRBD1	TRBJ1-2	TRBV27	NA	TGTGCCAGCAGTCGACAGGGGTATGGCTACACCTTC	CASSRQGYGYTF